A selection of T cell receptor beta chains follows, all from one sample in a study of T cell responses to AZD1222 COVID-19 vaccine. The protocol was immunoSEQ multiplex PCR, while the TCRdb copy is restricted to in-frame clones and leaves out a portion. The sample lists fewer than 110,000 clones; approximately 89% were seen once. The source was peripheral blood, collected 28 days after the second AZD1222 dose. The receptors come from an adult who received the AZD1222 COVID-19 vaccine. Both conserved end residues are part of each CDR3. D genes are given only for firm matches. Size tells how often a clone was seen (once, few, many) or the class of an expanded clone, and some rows leave it out.

>TRBJ2-5|TRBV27|NA|NA
CASSFAGRQETQYF
TGTGCCAGCAGTTTTGCGGGGAGACAAGAGACCCAGTACTTC
>TRBJ1-4|TRBV4-2|TRBD1|few
CASSLGQGTTNEKLFF
TGTGCCAGCAGCCTCGGACAGGGAACCACTAATGAAAAACTGTTTTTT
>TRBJ1-2|TRBV27|NA|once
CASSRDIANYGYTF
TGTGCCAGCAGTCGGGACATAGCTAACTATGGCTACACCTTC
>TRBJ1-1|TRBV6-1|NA|NA
CASSRGGASTEAFF
TGTGCCAGCAGTCGGGGGGGGGCATCCACTGAAGCTTTCTTT
>TRBJ1-1|TRBV20-1|NA|NA
CSARGQQGAFF
TGCAGTGCTAGAGGTCAGCAAGGCGCTTTCTTT
>TRBJ2-3|TRBV5-1|TRBD2|NA
CASSTGTSGGSDTQYF
TGCGCCAGCAGCACAGGGACTAGCGGGGGTTCAGATACGCAGTATTTT
>TRBJ2-7|TRBV6-5|NA|NA
CASSWGSGAEQYF
TGTGCCAGCAGTTGGGGGTCAGGGGCCGAGCAGTACTTC
>TRBJ2-7|TRBV7-2|TRBD2|NA
CASSPGAGGYYEQYF
TGTGCCAGCAGCCCAGGGGCGGGAGGCTACTACGAGCAGTACTTC
>TRBJ2-1|TRBV2|NA|NA
CAMHPGSSYNEQFF
TGTGCCATGCACCCGGGAAGCTCCTACAATGAGCAGTTCTTC
>TRBJ2-7|TRBV5-4|NA|NA
CASSPDRTLYEQYF
TGTGCCAGCAGCCCGGACAGAACCCTCTACGAGCAGTACTTC
>TRBJ2-1|TRBV21-1|NA|NA
CASSKDWGEQFF
TGTGCCAGCAGCAAAGATTGGGGTGAGCAGTTCTTC
>TRBJ2-7|TRBV27|TRBD2|NA
CASPRLAHVYEQYF
TGTGCCAGCCCGAGACTAGCACACGTATACGAGCAGTACTTC
>TRBJ2-7|TRBV18|NA|NA
CASSPLDSFYEQYF
TGTGCCAGCTCACCCTTGGACAGTTTCTACGAGCAGTACTTC
>TRBJ1-4|TRBV28|TRBD1|NA
CASSLTGTGPEKLFF
TGTGCCAGCAGCCTCACCGGGACAGGGCCTGAAAAACTGTTTTTT
>TRBJ1-1|TRBV25-1|NA|NA
CASSDTEAFF
TGTGCCAGCAGTGATACTGAAGCTTTCTTT
>TRBJ2-7|TRBV3-1/TRBV3-2|NA|NA
CASSQEDGYEQYF
TGTGCCAGCAGCCAAGAAGACGGCTACGAGCAGTACTTC
>TRBJ2-5|TRBV5-1|NA|NA
CASSLAGAETQYF
TGCGCCAGCAGCTTGGCAGGGGCTGAGACCCAGTACTTC
>TRBJ2-2|TRBV6-6|TRBD2|NA
CASSSLGRGRTSNTGELFF
TGTGCCAGCAGCTCCCTTGGGCGGGGGAGGACCTCGAACACCGGGGAGCTGTTTTTT
>TRBJ2-7|TRBV10-1|TRBD2|NA
CASSESGSGGSKQYF
TGCGCCAGCAGTGAGTCGGGCAGCGGGGGGTCTAAGCAGTACTTC
>TRBJ2-5|TRBV6-2/TRBV6-3|NA|NA
CASSPSRLETQYF
TGTGCCAGCAGCCCCTCCCGGCTAGAGACCCAGTACTTC
>TRBJ2-1|TRBV5-1|TRBD2|NA
CASSSEGGRSPGFF
TGCGCCAGCAGCTCGGAAGGCGGGAGGAGTCCGGGGTTCTTC
>TRBJ1-4|TRBV30|TRBD1|NA
CAGNLVGQRFVFF
TGTGCCGGCAACTTAGTGGGACAGCGATTTGTGTTTTTT
>TRBJ2-1|TRBV5-1|TRBD2|NA
CASSGGLANNEQFF
TGCGCCAGCAGCGGGGGACTAGCGAACAATGAGCAGTTCTTC
>TRBJ2-2|TRBV6-5|TRBD2|once
CASSYLAGNTGELFF
TGTGCCAGCAGTTATCTAGCGGGGAACACCGGGGAGCTGTTTTTT
>TRBJ2-3|TRBV2|TRBD2|NA
CASSRPSGAKDTQYF
TGTGCCAGCAGTCGACCTAGCGGGGCTAAAGATACGCAGTATTTT
>TRBJ2-5|TRBV18|NA|NA
CASSPPNRESETQYF
TGTGCCAGCTCACCACCGAACAGGGAATCGGAGACCCAGTACTTC
>TRBJ2-5|TRBV5-1|TRBD2|NA
CASRAGGRTIQETQYF
TGCGCCAGCAGGGCGGGGGGCAGGACAATCCAAGAGACCCAGTACTTC
>TRBJ1-1|TRBV5-1|NA|NA
CASSPTVVGADAFF
TGCGCCAGCAGCCCTACCGTTGTGGGGGCAGATGCTTTCTTT
>TRBJ2-2|TRBV19|NA|NA
CASSRRRGNTGELFF
TGTGCCAGTAGTAGGCGTCGCGGGAACACCGGGGAGCTGTTTTTT
>TRBJ2-5|TRBV4-2|NA|NA
CASSNTGPQETQYF
TGTGCCAGCAGCAATACCGGGCCACAAGAGACCCAGTACTTC
>TRBJ1-1|TRBV6-5|NA|NA
CASRTGPTEAFF
TGTGCCAGCAGAACTGGCCCCACTGAAGCTTTCTTT
>TRBJ2-5|TRBV7-2|TRBD1|NA
CASSLDRVETQYF
TGTGCCAGCAGTCTAGACAGGGTAGAGACCCAGTACTTC